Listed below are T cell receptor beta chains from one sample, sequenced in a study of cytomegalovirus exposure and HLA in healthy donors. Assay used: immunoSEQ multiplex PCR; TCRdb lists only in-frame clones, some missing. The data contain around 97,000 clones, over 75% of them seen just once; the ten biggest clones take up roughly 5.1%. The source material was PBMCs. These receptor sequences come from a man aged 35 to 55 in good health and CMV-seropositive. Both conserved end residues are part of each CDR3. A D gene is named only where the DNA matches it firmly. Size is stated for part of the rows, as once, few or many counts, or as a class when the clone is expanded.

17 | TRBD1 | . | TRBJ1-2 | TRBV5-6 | CASSSTPRTGVIYWITF | TGTGCCAGCAGCTCAACCCCTCGGACAGGGGTGATCTATTGGATCACCTTC
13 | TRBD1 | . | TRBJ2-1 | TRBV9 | CASSVSGGNEQFF | TGTGCCAGCAGCGTATCAGGGGGCAATGAGCAGTTCTTC
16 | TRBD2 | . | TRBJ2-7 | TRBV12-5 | CASGLSTSGRSYEQYF | TGTGCTAGTGGTTTGTCGACTAGCGGGCGCTCCTACGAGCAGTACTTC
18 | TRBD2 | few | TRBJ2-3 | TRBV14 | CASSQPSLAGGPTDTQYF | TGTGCCAGCAGCCAACCTTCTTTAGCGGGGGGGCCAACAGATACGCAGTATTTT
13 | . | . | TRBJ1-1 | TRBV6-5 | CASSYSRGTEAFF | TGTGCCAGCAGTTATTCTAGGGGGACTGAAGCTTTCTTT
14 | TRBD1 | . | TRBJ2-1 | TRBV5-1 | CASSWGTGGNEQFF | TGCGCCAGCAGCTGGGGGACAGGGGGGAATGAGCAGTTCTTC
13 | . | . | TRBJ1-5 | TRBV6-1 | CASTIGQNQPQHF | TGTGCCAGCACCATAGGACAGAATCAGCCCCAGCATTTT
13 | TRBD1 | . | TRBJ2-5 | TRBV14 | CASSRDRGETQYF | TGTGCCAGCAGCCGAGACAGGGGAGAGACCCAGTACTTC
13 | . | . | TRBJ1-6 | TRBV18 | CASSPQGQAPLHF | TGTGCCAGCTCACCGCAGGGCCAGGCACCCCTCCACTTT
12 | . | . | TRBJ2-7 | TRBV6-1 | CASSDVSYEQYF | TGTGCCAGCAGTGATGTTAGCTACGAGCAGTACTTC
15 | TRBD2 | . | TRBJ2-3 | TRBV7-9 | CASSAGLAGTDTQYF | TGTGCCAGCAGCGCGGGGCTAGCGGGCACAGATACGCAGTATTTT
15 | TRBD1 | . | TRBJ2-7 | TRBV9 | CASSVTAGGIYEQYF | TGTGCCAGCAGCGTCACCGCAGGGGGCATTTACGAGCAGTACTTC
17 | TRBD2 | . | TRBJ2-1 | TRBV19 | CASRPQSLAENYNEQFF | TGTGCCAGTAGACCCCAATCACTAGCGGAGAACTACAATGAGCAGTTCTTC
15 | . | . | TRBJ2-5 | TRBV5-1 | CASSLGSAGSETQYF | TGCGCCAGCAGCTTGGGCAGTGCGGGGTCAGAGACCCAGTACTTC
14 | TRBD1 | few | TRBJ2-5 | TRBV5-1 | CASSRGQARETQYF | TGCGCCAGCAGCAGGGGACAGGCCCGAGAGACCCAGTACTTC
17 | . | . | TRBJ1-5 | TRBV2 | CASTLEGGVLRNQPQHF | TGTGCCAGCACCTTGGAGGGTGGGGTTCTTCGCAATCAGCCCCAGCATTTT
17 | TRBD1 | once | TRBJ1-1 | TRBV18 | CASSPFTGTDMNTEAFF | TGTGCCAGCTCACCCTTTACCGGGACAGACATGAACACTGAAGCTTTCTTT
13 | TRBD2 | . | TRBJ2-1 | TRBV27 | CASSPGLAGEQFF | TGTGCCAGCAGTCCGGGACTAGCGGGCGAGCAGTTCTTC
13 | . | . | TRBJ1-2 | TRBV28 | CASSPQGYYGYTF | TGTGCCAGCAGTCCACAGGGTTACTATGGCTACACCTTC
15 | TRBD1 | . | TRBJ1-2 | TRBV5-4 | CASRPDRGRNYGYTF | TGTGCCAGCAGACCTGACAGGGGTCGTAACTATGGCTACACCTTC
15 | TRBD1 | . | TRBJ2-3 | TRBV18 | CASSRRQGAADTQYF | TGTGCCAGCTCACGACGACAGGGGGCAGCTGATACGCAGTATTTT
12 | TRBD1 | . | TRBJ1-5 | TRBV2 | CASSADREPQHF | TGTGCCAGCAGTGCGGACAGGGAGCCCCAGCATTTT
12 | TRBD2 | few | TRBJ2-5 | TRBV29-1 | CSTLAGEETQYF | TGCAGCACCCTTGCGGGAGAAGAGACCCAGTACTTC
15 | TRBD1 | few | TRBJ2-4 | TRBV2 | CASSGYGTEKNIQYF | TGTGCCAGCAGTGGTTACGGGACAGAGAAAAACATTCAGTACTTC
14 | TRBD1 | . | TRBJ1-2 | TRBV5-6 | CASSLWGQIRGYTF | TGTGCCAGCAGCTTGTGGGGACAGATTAGGGGCTACACCTTC
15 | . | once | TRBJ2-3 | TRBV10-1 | CASSEYTGRADTQYF | TGCGCCAGCAGTGAGTATACAGGGAGGGCAGATACGCAGTATTTT
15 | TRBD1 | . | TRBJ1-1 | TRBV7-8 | CASSLGKQGYTEAFF | TGTGCCAGCAGCTTAGGAAAACAGGGGTACACTGAAGCTTTCTTT
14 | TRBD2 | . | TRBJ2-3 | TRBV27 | CASSIAGAGDTQYF | TGTGCCAGCAGTATAGCGGGAGCTGGAGATACGCAGTATTTT
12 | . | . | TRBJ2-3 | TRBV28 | CASSPYTDTQYF | TGTGCCAGCAGTCCGTACACAGATACGCAGTATTTT
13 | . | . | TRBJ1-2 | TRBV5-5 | CASSHRDAAGYTF | TGTGCCAGCAGCCACAGGGATGCGGCTGGCTACACCTTC
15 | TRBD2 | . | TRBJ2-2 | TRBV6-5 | CASNPLAGNTGELFF | TGTGCCAGCAACCCGCTAGCGGGGAACACCGGGGAGCTGTTTTTT
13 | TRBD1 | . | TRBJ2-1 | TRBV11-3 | CASSQRQGNEQFF | TGTGCCAGCAGCCAACGACAGGGAAATGAGCAGTTCTTC
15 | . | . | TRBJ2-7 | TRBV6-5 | CATSTGQRLTYEQYF | TGTGCCACATCAACAGGACAGCGTCTAACCTACGAGCAGTACTTC
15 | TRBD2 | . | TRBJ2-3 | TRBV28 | CASHSGRALIDTQYF | TGTGCCAGTCATAGCGGGAGGGCATTGATAGATACGCAGTATTTT